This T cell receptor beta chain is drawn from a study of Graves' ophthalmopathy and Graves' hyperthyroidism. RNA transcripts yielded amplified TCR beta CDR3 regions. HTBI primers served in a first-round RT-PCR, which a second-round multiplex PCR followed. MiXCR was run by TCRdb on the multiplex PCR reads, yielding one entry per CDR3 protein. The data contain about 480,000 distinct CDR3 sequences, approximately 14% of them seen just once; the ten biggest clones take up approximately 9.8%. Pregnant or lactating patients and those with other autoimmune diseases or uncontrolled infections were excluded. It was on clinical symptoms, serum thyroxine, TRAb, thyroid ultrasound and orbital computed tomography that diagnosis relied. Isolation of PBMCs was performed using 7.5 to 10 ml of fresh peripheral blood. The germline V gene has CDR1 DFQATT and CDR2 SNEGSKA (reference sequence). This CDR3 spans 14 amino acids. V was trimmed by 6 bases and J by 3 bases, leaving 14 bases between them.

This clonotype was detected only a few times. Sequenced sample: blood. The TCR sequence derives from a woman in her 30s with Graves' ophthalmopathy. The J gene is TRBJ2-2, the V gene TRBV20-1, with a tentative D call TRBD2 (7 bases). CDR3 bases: TGCAGTGCCGGAAGGGGGGGTTACACCGGGGAGCTGTTTTTT. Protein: CSAGRGGYTGELFF.